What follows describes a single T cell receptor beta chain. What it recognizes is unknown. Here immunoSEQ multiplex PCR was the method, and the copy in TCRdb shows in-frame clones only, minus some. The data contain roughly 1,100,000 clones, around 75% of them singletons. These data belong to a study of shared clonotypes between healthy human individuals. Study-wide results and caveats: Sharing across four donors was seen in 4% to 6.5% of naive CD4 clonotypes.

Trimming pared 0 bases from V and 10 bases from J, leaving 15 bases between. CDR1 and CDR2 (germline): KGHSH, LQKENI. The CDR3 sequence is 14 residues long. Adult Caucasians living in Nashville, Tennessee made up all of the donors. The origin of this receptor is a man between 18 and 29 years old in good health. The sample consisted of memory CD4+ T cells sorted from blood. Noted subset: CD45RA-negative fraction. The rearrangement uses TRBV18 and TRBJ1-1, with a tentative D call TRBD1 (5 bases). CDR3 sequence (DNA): TGTGCCAGCTCACCACCGGTGGGGCTGTTAAGAGCTTTCTTT. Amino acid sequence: CASSPPVGLLRAFF.